This T cell receptor beta chain was obtained from a study of CD8+CD57+ T cells in acquired aplastic anemia. Study in general: Sorted CD4+ and CD8+ cells gave an average of approximately 3 ug of DNA.

Trimming stripped 7 bases from V and 2 bases from J, with 23 bases between. Germline V gene data show CDR1 as KGHDR and CDR2 as SFDVKD. The CDR3 covers 17 residues. Patients picked for sequencing had shown CD8+CD57+ cell expansion detected by flow cytometry. The template used for profiling TCR beta VDJ and CDR3 was genomic DNA. MiXCR was run by TCRdb on the reads, yielding one entry per CDR3 protein. The data show about 180,000 distinct CDR3 sequences, roughly 60% seen once. The sample taken for sequencing was sorted CD4+, CD8+, or CD8+CD57+ T cells (not recorded which) from PBMCs. The source is a human donor with aplastic anemia. This chain links TRBV24-1 with TRBJ2-7; D possibly matches TRBD1 or TRBD2 (5 bases each). CDR3 in DNA: TGTGCCACCAGCGGTGTCGCTCCCGGGACGGCGACCTACGAGCAGTACTTC. Its translation: CATSGVAPGTATYEQYF.